A selection of T cell receptor beta chains follows, all from one sample in a study of identical twins. MiXCR, applied by TCRdb to the 5' RACE reads, yields one record per CDR3 protein. The sample lists some 1,700,000 distinct CDR3 sequences; around 29% were seen once. Specimen: cord blood. All receptors derive from a newborn girl in good health. CDR3s include the opening cysteine and the closing phenylalanine or tryptophan. Fields, in order: J gene, D gene, V gene, clone size, CDR3 DNA, CDR3 protein. D genes are given only for firm matches. Expanded clones get a size class; other rows say once, few or many, or leave the size out.

J gene: TRBJ1-5; D gene: NA; V gene: TRBV29-1; clone size: NA; CDR3 DNA: TGCAGCGTTGACGAGGGGAGCAATCAGCCCCAGCATTTT; CDR3 protein: CSVDEGSNQPQHF
J gene: TRBJ2-1; D gene: NA; V gene: TRBV2; clone size: few; CDR3 DNA: TGTGCCAGCAGTGAGGACGGATACAATGAGCAGTTCTTC; CDR3 protein: CASSEDGYNEQFF
J gene: TRBJ1-1; D gene: NA; V gene: TRBV9; clone size: few; CDR3 DNA: TGTGCCAGCAGCGTAGCCAGACCGAACACTGAAGCTTTCTTT; CDR3 protein: CASSVARPNTEAFF
J gene: TRBJ2-2; D gene: NA; V gene: TRBV12-3/TRBV12-4; clone size: NA; CDR3 DNA: TGTGCCAGCAGTTTATTGGGGATCGGGGAGCTGTTTTTT; CDR3 protein: CASSLLGIGELFF
J gene: TRBJ1-2; D gene: TRBD1; V gene: TRBV4-1; clone size: few; CDR3 DNA: TGCGCCAGCAGCCAACTGGGACAGGGAGGCAACTATGGCTACACCTTC; CDR3 protein: CASSQLGQGGNYGYTF
J gene: TRBJ2-5; D gene: NA; V gene: TRBV18; clone size: NA; CDR3 DNA: TGTGCCAGCTCACGCCTACCAGGGTTTGGGACCCAGTACTTC; CDR3 protein: CASSRLPGFGTQYF
J gene: TRBJ2-2; D gene: TRBD2; V gene: TRBV7-9; clone size: NA; CDR3 DNA: TGTGCCAGCAGCCTGGGACTAGCGGGAGTAAACACCGGGGAGCTGTTTTTT; CDR3 protein: CASSLGLAGVNTGELFF
J gene: TRBJ1-2; D gene: NA; V gene: TRBV7-2; clone size: NA; CDR3 DNA: TGTGCCAGCAGCTTAGGGGGGGGCATCACCTTC; CDR3 protein: CASSLGGGITF
J gene: TRBJ2-7; D gene: NA; V gene: TRBV2; clone size: many; CDR3 DNA: TGTGCCAGCAGTGTAATCGGGGGCTACGAGCAGTACTTC; CDR3 protein: CASSVIGGYEQYF
J gene: TRBJ2-4; D gene: NA; V gene: TRBV2; clone size: NA; CDR3 DNA: TGTGCCAGCAGTGGGGTATTAGTCATTCAGTACTTC; CDR3 protein: CASSGVLVIQYF
J gene: TRBJ2-7; D gene: NA; V gene: TRBV7-9; clone size: many; CDR3 DNA: TGTGCCAGCCGAAGCAGCTCCTACGAGCAGTACTTC; CDR3 protein: CASRSSSYEQYF
J gene: TRBJ2-1; D gene: NA; V gene: TRBV5-1; clone size: few; CDR3 DNA: TGCGCCAGCACAAGTTCCGTCCGGGGACTGCACTCCTACAATGAGCAGTTCTTC; CDR3 protein: CASTSSVRGLHSYNEQFF
J gene: TRBJ1-2; D gene: NA; V gene: TRBV21-1; clone size: many; CDR3 DNA: TGTGCCAGCTCAGCTGGCTACACCTTC; CDR3 protein: CASSAGYTF
J gene: TRBJ1-2; D gene: TRBD1; V gene: TRBV12-3/TRBV12-4; clone size: NA; CDR3 DNA: TGTGCCAGCAGGCCGGGACAGCGAAACTATGGCTACACCTTC; CDR3 protein: CASRPGQRNYGYTF
J gene: TRBJ1-5; D gene: NA; V gene: TRBV7-9; clone size: once; CDR3 DNA: TGTGCCAGCACCCTAGACAGCCAGCCCCAGCATTTT; CDR3 protein: CASTLDSQPQHF
J gene: TRBJ2-3; D gene: TRBD2; V gene: TRBV20-1; clone size: NA; CDR3 DNA: TGCAGTGCCCAGCGGGAGGGCCTTTTGTATTTT; CDR3 protein: CSAQREGLLYF
J gene: TRBJ2-7; D gene: NA; V gene: TRBV13; clone size: few; CDR3 DNA: TGTGCCAGCGACCGACAGGACGAGCAGTACTTC; CDR3 protein: CASDRQDEQYF
J gene: TRBJ2-2; D gene: NA; V gene: TRBV7-2; clone size: few; CDR3 DNA: TGTGCCAGCAGCTTAAACCCATTGAACACCGGGGAGCTGTTTTTT; CDR3 protein: CASSLNPLNTGELFF
J gene: TRBJ2-1; D gene: TRBD2; V gene: TRBV20-1; clone size: NA; CDR3 DNA: TGCAGTGCTAGGGCGGGAGGAGTGACTGAGCAGTTCTTC; CDR3 protein: CSARAGGVTEQFF
J gene: TRBJ2-7; D gene: TRBD1; V gene: TRBV20-1; clone size: few; CDR3 DNA: TGCAGTGCTCGTTCCGGGACAGCTACCTACGAGCAGTACTTC; CDR3 protein: CSARSGTATYEQYF
J gene: TRBJ1-2; D gene: NA; V gene: TRBV12-3/TRBV12-4; clone size: few; CDR3 DNA: TGTGCCAGCAGTAACAGGGCGGGCTATGGCTACACCTTC; CDR3 protein: CASSNRAGYGYTF
J gene: TRBJ2-7; D gene: NA; V gene: TRBV7-2; clone size: few; CDR3 DNA: TGTGCCAGCAGCTTCCCACCTGCCCGTCGGCATACATACGAGCAGTACTTC; CDR3 protein: CASSFPPARRHTYEQYF
J gene: TRBJ2-1; D gene: NA; V gene: TRBV4-1; clone size: few; CDR3 DNA: TGCGCCAGCAGGCAAGGGGGCGGGAGTTCCTACAATGAGCAGTTCTTC; CDR3 protein: CASRQGGGSSYNEQFF
J gene: TRBJ2-7; D gene: NA; V gene: TRBV6-6; clone size: NA; CDR3 DNA: TGTGCCAGCAGTTATTCCCGACTAGGGAGCTCCTACGAGCAGTACTTC; CDR3 protein: CASSYSRLGSSYEQYF
J gene: TRBJ2-7; D gene: NA; V gene: TRBV3-1; clone size: NA; CDR3 DNA: TGTGCCAGCAGCCAAAACCACAGGCTCTACGAGCAGTACTTC; CDR3 protein: CASSQNHRLYEQYF
J gene: TRBJ2-5; D gene: NA; V gene: TRBV10-2; clone size: NA; CDR3 DNA: TGCGCCAGCAAAATGGCAGGGGAGACCCAGTACTTC; CDR3 protein: CASKMAGETQYF
J gene: TRBJ2-1; D gene: NA; V gene: TRBV2; clone size: NA; CDR3 DNA: TGTGCCAGCACCGAGGGAACTTTCAATGAGCAGTTCTTC; CDR3 protein: CASTEGTFNEQFF
J gene: TRBJ1-5; D gene: NA; V gene: TRBV29-1; clone size: few; CDR3 DNA: TGCAGCGCCAGGGGAAGGGGCGATCAGCCCCAGCATTTT; CDR3 protein: CSARGRGDQPQHF